This T cell receptor beta chain was captured by sequencing in a study of tumor-infiltrating lymphocytes in primary liver carcinoma. Whole-study context: The neoplasms were of stage T1-T3 N0M0, with dimensions of 4.2 to 10 cm across. General observations from the study: Blood trailed tumors significantly in top-250-clone fraction (p = 0.039). Pairs of tumor regions overlapped more than tumor-adjacent and tumor-blood pairs did.

The blood RNA (from unsorted whole blood) was obtained, and germline DNA was also extracted. From germline, CDR1 is MNHNS and CDR2 SASEGT. There are 17 residues in the CDR3. After removal of 4 bases from V and 10 bases from J, the junction contained 18 bases not matched to a gene. cDNA specific to TCR beta was made from about 550 ng of total RNA, with a constant-region primer employed for priming. Slightly modified ARM-PCR with three nested multiplex PCR rounds yielded TCR beta libraries. TRBV1-TRBV30 forward and Cbeta reverse primers drove the first two roughly 10-cycle rounds. One entry per CDR3 protein, called by TCRdb with MiXCR from the multiplex PCR reads. The profile covers 200,000 or so distinct CDR3 sequences, with around three fifths appearing a single time and around 7.1% taken by the ten largest. A few counts support this clonotype. Its antigen is currently unknown.

This TCR was recovered from a woman aged 55 to 70 with primary liver carcinoma and hepatitis B virus infection. The rearrangement joins TRBV6-1 to TRBJ2-3, with 9 bases aligning to TRBD1. The sample comprised peripheral blood. The CDR3 bases are TGTGCCAGCAGTGTAATGCCGGGACAGGGCGGCACGGATGCGCAGTATTTT. Protein: CASSVMPGQGGTDAQYF.